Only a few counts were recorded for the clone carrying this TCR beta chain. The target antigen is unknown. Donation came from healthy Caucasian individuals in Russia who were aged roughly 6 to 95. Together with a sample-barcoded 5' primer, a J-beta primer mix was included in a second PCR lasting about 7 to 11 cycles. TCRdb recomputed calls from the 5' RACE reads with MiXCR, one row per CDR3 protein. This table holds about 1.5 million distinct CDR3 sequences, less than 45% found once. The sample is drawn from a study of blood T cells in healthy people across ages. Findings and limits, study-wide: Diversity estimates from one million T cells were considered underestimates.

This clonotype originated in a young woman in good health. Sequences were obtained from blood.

The chain's CDR3 is CASMDPGGYTF. The CDR3 bases are TGTGCCAGCATGGACCCGGGTGGCTACACCTTC. V and J are TRBV9 and TRBJ1-2; the D is unclear. With 6 bases removed from V and 7 bases from J, the gap between germline ends came to 10 bases. Germline V lookup: CDR1 SGDLS, CDR2 YYNGEE. The CDR3 loop spans 11 amino acids.